The 27 T cell receptor beta chains listed next were all sequenced from one sample in a study of blood T cell repertoires in COVID-19. Profiling relied on immunoSEQ multiplex PCR, and the TCRdb table lists in-frame clones only, not all of them. Here the sample spans roughly 250,000 clones, about 80% being singletons. Sequencing was performed on peripheral blood. These receptors were collected from a person aged 65 to 85 with COVID-19, enrolled during active disease.

V is TRBV2 and J is TRBJ1-1; D might be TRBD1 (5 bases). Trimming left V 0 bases short and J 6 bases short, with 14 bases between. CDR3 length: 15 residues. CDR1 is SNHLY and CDR2 is FYNNEI in the germline V gene. The CDR3 sequence is CASSEARIGVAEAFF. CDR3 bases: TGTGCCAGCAGTGAAGCGCGGATAGGGGTCGCTGAAGCTTTCTTT.

The chain has TRBV5-6 and TRBJ2-7, with D perhaps matching TRBD2 (6 bases). The germline V and J ends were trimmed by 0 bases and 1 base, with 11 bases remaining between them. The V gene's germline CDR1 is SGHDT and CDR2 YYEEEE. The CDR3 consists of 15 residues. CDR3 nucleotide sequence: TGTGCCAGCAGCTTGGTTGGACTAAAGTCCTACGAGCAGTACTTC. The encoded protein is CASSLVGLKSYEQYF.

The genes are TRBV19 and TRBJ1-5; 8 nucleotides match TRBD1. In germline, CDR1 is LNHDA, CDR2 SQIVND (reference sequence). The V gene end was trimmed by 6 bases and the J gene end by 5 bases; junction bases not matched to a gene: 6. This CDR3 has 14 amino acids. The CDR3 reads CASRSDRVYQPQHF. The DNA of the CDR3 is TGTGCCAGTAGGTCGGACAGGGTATATCAGCCCCAGCATTTT.

V usage is TRBV2 and J usage is TRBJ1-1; no firm D call. CDR3 length: 13 residues. Per germline, CDR1 SNHLY and CDR2 FYNNEI. Trimming took 4 bases from V and 0 from J, leaving 6 bases between them. The CDR3 sequence: CASSVSLNTEAFF. In nucleotides, the CDR3 is TGTGCCAGCAGTGTTTCCTTGAACACTGAAGCTTTCTTT.

This chain joins TRBV9 and TRBJ1-1, with D hard to call. The CDR3 spans 15 residues. Germline values: CDR1 SGDLS, CDR2 YYNGEE. Trimming stripped 3 bases from V and 0 bases from J, with 12 bases between. The CDR3 here is CASSAPDTLNTEAFF. The CDR3 DNA is TGTGCCAGCAGCGCCCCCGACACTTTGAACACTGAAGCTTTCTTT.

The chain is built from TRBV5-5 and TRBJ2-7; 9 nucleotides align to TRBD2. From germline, CDR1 is SGHKS and CDR2 YYEKEE (reference sequence). CDR3 length equals 15 residues. V shed 4 bases and J 4 bases; nucleotides not matched to a gene: 9. In DNA form, the CDR3 reads TGTGCCAGCAGCGCATCTAGCGGGATACAGTACGAGCAGTACTTC. It codes for CASSASSGIQYEQYF.

This rearrangement joins TRBV6-2 or TRBV6-3 to TRBJ2-3; D gene unclear. The CDR3 is 11 amino acids. Germline V gene lookup returns CDR1 MNHEY and CDR2 SVGEGT. Trimming shortened V by 3 bases and J by 6 bases, and 4 bases separated the two germline ends. The CDR3: CASSYLDTQYF. The CDR3 DNA reads as TGTGCCAGCAGTTATCTCGATACGCAGTATTTT.

The rearrangement uses TRBV28 and TRBJ2-1, with D unresolved. The V end was cut by 3 bases, the J end by 6 bases, with 12 bases between. The CDR3 runs to 14 residues. Germline V gene data show CDR1 as MDHEN and CDR2 as SYDVKM. CDR3 amino acids: CASSLRQVGNEQFF. DNA of the CDR3: TGTGCCAGCAGTTTGCGTCAGGTGGGCAATGAGCAGTTCTTC. Based on the CDR3 plus reference TRBV28 and TRBJ2-1, the full variable domain is DVKVTQSSRYLVKRTGEKVFLECVQDMDHENMFWYRQDPGLGLRLIYFSYDVKMKEKGDIPEGYSVSREKKERFSLILESASTNQTSMYLCASSLRQVGNEQFFGPGTRLTVL.

The chain has TRBV4-2 and TRBJ1-1; a possible D gene is TRBD1 (6 bases). Germline CDR1 is LGHNA and CDR2 is YNFKEQ. V was pared by 4 bases and J by 2 bases, with 17 bases between. This CDR3 contains 16 residues. CDR3 sequence: CASSRPYGQKNTEAFF. In DNA, the CDR3 is TGTGCCAGCAGCCGGCCTTACGGACAGAAAAACACTGAAGCTTTCTTT.

This clone was seen once. The chain joins TRBV4-3 to TRBJ1-3; weak D call: TRBD1 (6 bases). CDR1 and CDR2 (germline): LGHNA, YSLEER. The CDR3 has 15 amino acids. V was clipped by 5 bases and J by 7 bases, with 18 bases between them. CDR3 nucleotides: TGCGCCAGCAGCGAATCATGGGGGCAAGGGAACACCATATATTTT. Encoded protein: CASSESWGQGNTIYF.

The chain joins TRBV11-2 to TRBJ1-3; maybe TRBD1 (5 bases). The germline V gene encodes CDR1 SGHAT and CDR2 FQNNGV. CDR3 size: 17 residues. V lost 2 bases, J lost 0 bases, and 14 bases lay in between. The CDR3 loop is CASSLLGSGVSGNTIYF. Here the CDR3 DNA reads TGTGCCAGCAGCTTACTCGGGTCGGGGGTCTCTGGAAACACCATATATTTT.

The chain couples TRBV7-9 to TRBJ2-5; D may be TRBD2 (5 bases). The CDR3 loop spans 15 amino acids. Germline V gene data show CDR1 as SEHNR and CDR2 as FQNEAQ (reference sequence). V was cut by 5 bases and J by 5 bases, with 18 bases left in between. The CDR3 here is CASSNRLGRGETQYF. The DNA for the CDR3 is TGTGCCAGCAGCAACCGACTCGGACGAGGGGAGACCCAGTACTTC.

This chain connects TRBV7-9 to TRBJ1-4, with D uncertain. V was shortened by 5 bases and J by 4 bases, with 11 bases between the two germline ends. CDR1 and CDR2 from the germline V gene are SEHNR and FQNEAQ (reference sequence). The CDR3 extends over 14 amino acids. The CDR3 reads CASSRNGGNEKLFF. CDR3 coding DNA: TGTGCCAGCAGCCGGAACGGCGGTAATGAAAAACTGTTTTTT.

The V call is TRBV11-2, the J call TRBJ1-2; tentatively, D is TRBD1 (6 bases). The CDR3 runs to 16 residues. V dropped 2 bases and J dropped 8 bases, with 21 bases sitting between them. Germline CDR1 SGHAT, CDR2 FQNNGV. CDR3 in amino acids: CASSLSFGLQGEGYTF. The CDR3 nucleotides read TGTGCCAGCAGCTTATCTTTTGGGCTACAGGGAGAGGGCTACACCTTC.

This chain joins TRBV15 and TRBJ2-7, with D possibly being TRBD2 (7 bases). This CDR3 has 16 amino acids. Trimming left V 2 bases short and J 6 bases short, with 20 bases between. Germline CDR1 LNHNV, CDR2 YYDKDF (reference sequence). In nucleotides, the CDR3 is TGTGCCACCAGCAGACACAGGGAGGGCAGGCCGGGCGAGCAGTACTTC. It translates to CATSRHREGRPGEQYF.

V gene TRBV5-1 combines with J gene TRBJ2-7, with 7 bases aligning to TRBD1. The CDR3 sequence is 16 residues long. Germline trimming cut 2 bases from V and 3 bases from J; bases unmatched to any gene: 11. The germline gives CDR1 SGHRS, CDR2 YFSETQ. The CDR3 DNA sequence: TGCGCCAGCAGCTTACCTAGACAGGGCGCATTCTACGAGCAGTACTTC. This translates into CASSLPRQGAFYEQYF.

V and J are TRBV4-1 and TRBJ1-5, with 8 bases identical to TRBD1. The V segment lost 4 bases and the J segment 5 bases; nucleotides outside the gene matches: 10. Germline lookup yields CDR1 MGHRA and CDR2 YSYEKL. The CDR3 extends over 16 amino acids. The CDR3 bases are TGCGCCAGCAGCCCTGAGACAGGGGTATTCTATCAGCCCCAGCATTTT. It specifies CASSPETGVFYQPQHF.

The V and J genes are TRBV6-1 and TRBJ1-3; 7 bases are shared with TRBD1. Germline V gene sequence: CDR1 MNHNS, CDR2 SASEGT. This CDR3 comprises 17 residues. The V gene end was trimmed by 1 base and the J gene end by 0 bases; junction bases not matched to a gene: 6. This CDR3 is CASSEVGAGGSGNTIYF. The CDR3 DNA is TGTGCCAGCAGTGAAGTAGGGGCAGGGGGCTCTGGAAACACCATATATTTT.

A word on this clone: Other nucleotide sequences from this sample produce the same CDR3. The chain couples TRBV2 to TRBJ1-2; possible D gene TRBD1, 5 bases. Trimming removed 4 bases from V and 8 bases from J, with 8 bases in between. The CDR3 is made up of 11 amino acids. From germline, CDR1 is SNHLY and CDR2 FYNNEI. CDR3 amino acids: CASSGPGGYTF. Here the CDR3 DNA reads TGTGCCAGCAGTGGACCAGGGGGCTACACCTTC.

The chain employs TRBV20-1 and TRBJ2-1; D possibly corresponds to TRBD2 (5 bases). V was clipped by 7 bases and J by 8 bases, with 12 bases between them. Germline V lookup: CDR1 DFQATT, CDR2 SNEGSKA (reference sequence). This CDR3 is built from 11 residues. The CDR3 protein is CSVKGAYEQFF. As DNA, the CDR3 is TGCAGTGTCAAGGGAGCGTATGAGCAGTTCTTC.

The rearrangement links TRBV2 to TRBJ1-2; maybe TRBD1 (5 bases). CDR1 is SNHLY, CDR2 FYNNEI, per germline. This CDR3 has 14 amino acids. The V and J ends lost 6 bases and 8 bases respectively, with 19 bases between them. The chain's CDR3 is CASRVGGGSRGYTF. CDR3 sequence (DNA): TGTGCCAGCAGGGTGGGGGGTGGCTCTCGCGGCTACACCTTC.

The gene calls are TRBV19 and TRBJ1-2, with D perhaps TRBD1 (5 bases). Trimming took off 8 bases at V and 7 bases at J, with 23 bases between the two ends. Germline V lookup: CDR1 LNHDA, CDR2 SQIVND (reference sequence). The CDR3 is 15 residues long. CDR3 residues: CASYNGQGDLGGYTF. DNA for the CDR3: TGTGCCAGTTACAACGGCCAGGGTGACTTGGGTGGCTACACCTTC.

This chain connects TRBV10-3 to TRBJ2-1, with D tentatively TRBD2 (6 bases). The germline gives CDR1 ENHRY, CDR2 SYGVKD. The CDR3 is 12 residues long. Trimming took 8 bases from V and 5 from J, leaving 10 bases between them. The CDR3 spells CAISGLDNEQFF. CDR3 bases: TGTGCCATCTCGGGACTTGACAATGAGCAGTTCTTC.

Only one count was recorded for this clone. The J gene is TRBJ2-7, the V gene TRBV5-1; tentatively, D is TRBD2 (6 bases). The germline gives CDR1 SGHRS, CDR2 YFSETQ. The CDR3 consists of 15 residues. V gave up 1 base and J gave up 6 bases, with 17 bases separating them. The CDR3: CASSLFGGKASEQYF. CDR3 bases: TGCGCCAGCAGCTTGTTTGGGGGGAAAGCTAGCGAGCAGTACTTC.

This clone appeared a single time. This chain uses TRBV11-3 with TRBJ2-1; 9 bases match TRBD2. This CDR3 is 16 amino acids long. Germline V gives CDR1 SGHNT, CDR2 YENEEA. With V trimmed by 4 bases and J by 9 bases, 13 bases remained unmatched. The CDR3 here is CASSYPQASGISEQFF. The CDR3 bases are TGTGCCAGCAGCTACCCCCAGGCTAGCGGGATAAGTGAGCAGTTCTTC.

A note on this clone: Other DNA variants within this sample encode the same CDR3. The V gene is TRBV4-1, the J gene TRBJ1-2, with 9 bases aligning to TRBD1. The V gene end was trimmed by 3 bases and the J gene end by 5 bases; junction bases not matched to a gene: 1. Germline V gives CDR1 MGHRA, CDR2 YSYEKL. The CDR3 contains 13 residues. CDR3 sequence (DNA): TGCGCCAGCAGCCAGACAGGGGGGTATGGCTACACCTTC. This sequence encodes CASSQTGGYGYTF.

The rearrangement links TRBV12-3 or TRBV12-4 to TRBJ2-1, with a tentative D call TRBD1 (5 bases). The CDR3 extends over 13 amino acids. The V end was cut by 7 bases, the J end by 5 bases, with 12 bases between. The chain's CDR3 is CASTWGGNNEQFF. Written as DNA, the CDR3 is TGTGCCAGCACCTGGGGCGGAAACAATGAGCAGTTCTTC.